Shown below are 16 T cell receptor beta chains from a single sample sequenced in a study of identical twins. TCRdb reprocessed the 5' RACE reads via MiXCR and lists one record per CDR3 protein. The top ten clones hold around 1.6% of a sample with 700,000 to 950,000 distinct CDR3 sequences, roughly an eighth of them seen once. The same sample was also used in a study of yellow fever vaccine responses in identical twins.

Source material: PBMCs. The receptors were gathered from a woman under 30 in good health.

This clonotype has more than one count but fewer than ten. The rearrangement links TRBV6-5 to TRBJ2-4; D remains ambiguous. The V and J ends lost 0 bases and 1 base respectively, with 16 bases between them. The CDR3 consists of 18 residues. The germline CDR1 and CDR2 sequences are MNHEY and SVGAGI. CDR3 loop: CASSYSRTQMGAKNIQYF. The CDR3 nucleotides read TGTGCCAGCAGTTACTCACGGACCCAAATGGGGGCCAAAAACATTCAGTACTTC.

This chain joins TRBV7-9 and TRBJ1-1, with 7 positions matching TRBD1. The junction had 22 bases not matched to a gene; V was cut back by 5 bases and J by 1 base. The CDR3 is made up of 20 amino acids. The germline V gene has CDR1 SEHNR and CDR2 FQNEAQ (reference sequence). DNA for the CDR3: TGTGCCAGCAGCCCTTGGTTGTCTCGGGACAGACAAAAGGGGAACACTGAAGCTTTCTTT. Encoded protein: CASSPWLSRDRQKGNTEAFF.

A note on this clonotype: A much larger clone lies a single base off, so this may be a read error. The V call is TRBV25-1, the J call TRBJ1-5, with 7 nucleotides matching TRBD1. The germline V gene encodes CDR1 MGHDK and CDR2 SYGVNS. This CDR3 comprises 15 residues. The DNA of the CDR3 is TGTGCCAGCGGTGAATCTACAGGGGGCAATCAGCCCCAGCATTTT. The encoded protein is CASGESTGGNQPQHF.

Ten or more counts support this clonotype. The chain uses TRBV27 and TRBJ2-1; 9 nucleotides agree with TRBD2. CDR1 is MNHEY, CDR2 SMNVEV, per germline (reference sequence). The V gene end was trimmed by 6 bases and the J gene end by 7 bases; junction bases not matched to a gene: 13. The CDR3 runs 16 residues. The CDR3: CASRLKAGTSINEQFF. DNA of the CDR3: TGTGCCAGCAGACTTAAGGCCGGGACTAGCATTAATGAGCAGTTCTTC.

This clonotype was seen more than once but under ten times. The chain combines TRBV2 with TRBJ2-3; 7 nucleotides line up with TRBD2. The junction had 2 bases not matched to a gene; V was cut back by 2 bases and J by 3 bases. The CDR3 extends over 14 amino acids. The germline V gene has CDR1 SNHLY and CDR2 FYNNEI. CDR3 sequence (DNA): TGTGCCAGCAGTGAACTAGCGGAGACAGATACGCAGTATTTT. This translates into CASSELAETDTQYF.

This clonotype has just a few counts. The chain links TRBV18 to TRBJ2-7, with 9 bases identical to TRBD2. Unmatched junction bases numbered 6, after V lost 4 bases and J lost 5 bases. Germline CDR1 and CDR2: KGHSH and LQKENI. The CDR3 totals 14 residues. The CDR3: CASSLSASGDEQYV. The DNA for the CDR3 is TGTGCCAGCTCACTCTCCGCTAGCGGGGACGAGCAGTACGTC.

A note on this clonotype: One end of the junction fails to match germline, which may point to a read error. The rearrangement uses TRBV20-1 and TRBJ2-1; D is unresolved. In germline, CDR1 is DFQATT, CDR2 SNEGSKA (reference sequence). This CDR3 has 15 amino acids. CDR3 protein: CSARDWDSSYNGQFF. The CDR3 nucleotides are TGCAGTGCTAGAGATTGGGATAGCTCCTACAATGGGCAGTTCTTC.

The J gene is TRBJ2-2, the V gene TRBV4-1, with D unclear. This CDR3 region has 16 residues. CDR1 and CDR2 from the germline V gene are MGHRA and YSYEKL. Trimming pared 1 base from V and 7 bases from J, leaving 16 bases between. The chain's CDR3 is CASSQGRSPRGGELFF. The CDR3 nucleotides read TGCGCCAGCAGCCAAGGTCGGTCACCACGTGGCGGGGAGCTGTTTTTT.

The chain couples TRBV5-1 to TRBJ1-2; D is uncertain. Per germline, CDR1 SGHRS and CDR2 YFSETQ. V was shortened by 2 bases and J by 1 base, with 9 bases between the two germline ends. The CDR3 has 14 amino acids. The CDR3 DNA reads TGCGCCAGCAGCTTAGCCCAGAGTAACTATGGCTACACCTTC. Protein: CASSLAQSNYGYTF.

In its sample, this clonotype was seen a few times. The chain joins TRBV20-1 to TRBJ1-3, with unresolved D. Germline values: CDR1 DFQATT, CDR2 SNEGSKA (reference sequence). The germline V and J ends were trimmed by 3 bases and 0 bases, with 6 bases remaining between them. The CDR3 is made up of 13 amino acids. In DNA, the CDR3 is TGCAGTGCTAGCAGCTTCTCTGGAAACACCATATATTTT. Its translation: CSASSFSGNTIYF.

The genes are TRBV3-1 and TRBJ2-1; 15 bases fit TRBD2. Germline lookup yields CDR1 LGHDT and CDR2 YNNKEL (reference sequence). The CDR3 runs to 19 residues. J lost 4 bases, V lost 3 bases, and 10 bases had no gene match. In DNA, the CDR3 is TGTGCCAGCAGCCAGGAAGGACTAGCGGGAGGGCCGGGGTACAATGAGCAGTTCTTC. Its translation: CASSQEGLAGGPGYNEQFF.

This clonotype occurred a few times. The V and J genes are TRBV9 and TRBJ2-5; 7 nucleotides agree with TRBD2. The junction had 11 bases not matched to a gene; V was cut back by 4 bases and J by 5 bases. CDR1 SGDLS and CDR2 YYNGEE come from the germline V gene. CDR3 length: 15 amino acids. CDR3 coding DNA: TGTGCCAGCAGCCCGCTGGGCGGGAGTGGGGAGACCCAGTACTTC. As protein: CASSPLGGSGETQYF.

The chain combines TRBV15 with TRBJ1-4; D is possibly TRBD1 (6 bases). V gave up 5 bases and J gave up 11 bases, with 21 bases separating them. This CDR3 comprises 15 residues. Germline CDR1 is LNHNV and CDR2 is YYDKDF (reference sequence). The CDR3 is CATSRRSGHLGKLFF. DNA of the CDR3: TGTGCCACCAGCCGCCGTTCGGGACATCTGGGGAAACTGTTTTTT.

Here the CDR3 reads CASSTPEGWETQYF. CDR3 coding DNA: TGTGCCAGCAGCACCCCGGAGGGTTGGGAGACCCAGTACTTC. The chain uses TRBV5-8 and TRBJ2-5; a possible D gene is TRBD2 (6 bases). The V gene's germline CDR1 is SGHTS and CDR2 YDEGEE. This CDR3 is 14 amino acids long. V dropped 4 bases and J dropped 5 bases, with 15 bases sitting between them.

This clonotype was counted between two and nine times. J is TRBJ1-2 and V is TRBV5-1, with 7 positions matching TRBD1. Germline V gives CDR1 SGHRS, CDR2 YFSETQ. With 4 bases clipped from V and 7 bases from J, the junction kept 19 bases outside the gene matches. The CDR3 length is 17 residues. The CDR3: CASSPFSGQTNVIGYTF. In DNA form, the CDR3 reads TGCGCCAGCAGCCCTTTTTCGGGACAGACTAATGTCATTGGCTACACCTTC.

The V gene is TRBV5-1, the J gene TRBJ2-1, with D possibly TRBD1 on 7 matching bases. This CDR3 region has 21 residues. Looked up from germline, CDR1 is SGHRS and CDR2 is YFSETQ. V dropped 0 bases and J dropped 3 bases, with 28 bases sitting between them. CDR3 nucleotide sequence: TGCGCCAGCAGCTTGGACTTAGGGAGGATTTCCACAGGGGCCCTCTACAATGAGCAGTTCTTC. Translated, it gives CASSLDLGRISTGALYNEQFF.